In its sample, the clone carrying this T cell receptor beta chain was seen a few times. Its antigen remains unknown. A much larger clone is a single base away; this may be a read error. The data derive from a study of CD8+CD57+ T cells in acquired aplastic anemia. Overall study findings and caveats: Patients did not significantly differ from controls in CD8+ Simpson's diversity.

TCR beta VDJ and CDR3 profiling used genomic DNA as template. TCRdb re-analysed the reads in MiXCR, keeping a single row per CDR3 protein. The sample has roughly 130,000 distinct CDR3 sequences; around 46% are singletons. The CDR3 covers 14 residues. Germline V gene lookup returns CDR1 ENHRY and CDR2 SYGVKD. The chain links TRBV10-3 to TRBJ2-5, with TRBD2 matching over 11 bases. The sequence derives from a human donor in good health, serving as a control. The material sequenced was sorted CD4+, CD8+, or CD8+CD57+ T cells (not recorded which) from PBMCs. DNA for the CDR3: TGTGCCGTCAGTGGGCTAGCGGGGGGAGAGACCCAGTACTTC. Amino acids: CAVSGLAGGETQYF.